The clone carrying this T cell receptor (beta chain) appeared a single time. Data came from immunoSEQ multiplex PCR; TCRdb stores just in-frame clones and leaves some out. Among fewer than 450,000 clones, 87% were seen once, and the ten largest hold around 6%. The CDR3 is made up of 14 amino acids. V was pared by 1 base and J by 6 bases, with 6 bases of the junction left unmatched. Germline values: CDR1 MNHEY, CDR2 SVGAGI. The data derive from a study of blood T cell repertoires in COVID-19. The receptor was derived from a woman aged 50 to 65 with COVID-19, enrolled during active disease. The sample was peripheral blood. This sequence joins TRBV6-5 and TRBJ2-7; 7 bases map to TRBD2. CDR3: CASSYWAGEAEQYF. DNA of the CDR3: TGTGCCAGCAGTTACTGGGCGGGAGAAGCCGAGCAGTACTTC.